These 4 T cell receptor beta chains were sequenced from one sample in a study of tumor-infiltrating lymphocytes in primary liver carcinoma. Production of TCR beta cDNA used roughly 0.55 ug total RNA together with a constant-region primer. Libraries for TCR beta were built through three nested multiplex PCR rounds, which together made up a slightly modified ARM-PCR procedure. The first two PCR rounds used TRBV1-TRBV30 forward primers with a C-beta reverse primer, roughly 10 cycles each. Each CDR3 protein gets one entry after TCRdb re-called the multiplex PCR reads with MiXCR. The sample holds hundreds of thousands of distinct CDR3 sequences, around 50% seen once. The blood RNA (from unsorted whole blood) was obtained, and germline DNA was also extracted. The sample was peripheral blood. The receptor source for this set is a young woman with primary liver carcinoma and hepatitis B virus infection.

To note about this clonotype: A much bigger clone sits one base away, suggesting this may be a read error. The rearrangement uses TRBV12-5 and TRBJ1-2, with 8 bases that match TRBD1. CDR1 and CDR2 (germline): LGHNT, FRNRAP. The CDR3 contains 13 residues. CDR3 nucleotide sequence: TGTGCTAGTAGTTTGCAGGGGGCGCATGGCTACACCTTC. Amino acids: CASSLQGAHGYTF.

In regard to this clonotype: With a much larger clone just one base away, this may be a read error. The V and J genes are TRBV6-2 or TRBV6-3 and TRBJ2-7; 9 bases align to TRBD2. This CDR3 has 13 residues. The V gene's germline CDR1 is MNHEY and CDR2 SVGEGT. CDR3 sequence reads: CASSKTSGYEPYF. The CDR3 DNA sequence: TGTGCCAGCAGCAAGACTAGCGGCTACGAGCCGTACTTC.

This sequence joins TRBV14 and TRBJ2-7; D remains ambiguous. V was trimmed by 2 bases and J by 5 bases, leaving 7 bases between them. The germline V gene has CDR1 SGHDN and CDR2 FVKESK. The CDR3 has 12 amino acids. CDR3 region: CASSQFRNEQYF. The DNA for the CDR3 is TGTGCCAGCAGCCAATTCAGGAACGAGCAGTACTTC.

This clonotype was recorded only once. CDR3 in amino acids: CASRSDRSDQPQHF. The CDR3 region has the DNA TGTGCCAGCAGATCCGACAGATCAGATCAGCCCCAGCATTTT. The chain couples TRBV6-5 to TRBJ1-5; weak D call: TRBD1 (5 bases). Trimming cost V 6 bases and J 5 bases, with 14 bases left between them. Germline-derived CDR1 and CDR2 are MNHEY and SVGAGI. This CDR3 has 14 amino acids.